A single sample gave rise to the 8 T cell receptor beta chains below, sequenced in a study of beta chain features in type 1 diabetes. The sequenced template was cDNA made from the entire isolated RNA. Clones were sequenced by immunoSEQ multiplex PCR, and TCRdb holds only the in-frame ones, with some missing. The table includes 900,000 or so clones, about 17% detected once. The sequencing input was naive CD4+ T cells from blood. The receptors derive from a woman between 18 and 29 years old in good health.

This clone was observed a few times. The V call is TRBV7-2, the J call TRBJ2-1; 13 bases are shared with TRBD2. J lost 12 bases, V lost 4 bases, and 9 bases had no gene match. CDR3 length equals 15 residues. Per the germline V gene, CDR1 is SGHTA and CDR2 is FQGNSA. The CDR3 region is CASSSGGTSGKVQFF. The CDR3, as DNA: TGTGCCAGCAGCTCCGGAGGGACTAGCGGGAAGGTGCAGTTCTTC.

On this clone: Other DNA variants within this sample encode the same CDR3. The V and J genes are TRBV2 and TRBJ1-5, with 7 bases lining up with TRBD1. The V gene end was trimmed by 4 bases and the J gene end by 6 bases; junction bases not matched to a gene: 3. The CDR3 is made up of 13 amino acids. CDR1 is SNHLY and CDR2 is FYNNEI in the germline V gene. CDR3 in amino acids: CASSGQGAQPQHF. In nucleotides, the CDR3 is TGTGCCAGCAGTGGACAGGGCGCTCAGCCCCAGCATTTT.

This clone appeared a few times. The CDR3 is CATSREASGGYTDTQYF. CDR3 DNA: TGTGCCACCAGCAGAGAGGCTAGCGGAGGCTACACAGATACGCAGTATTTT. This rearrangement joins TRBV15 to TRBJ2-3; 7 nucleotides align to TRBD2. The germline gives CDR1 LNHNV, CDR2 YYDKDF (reference sequence). V shed 0 bases and J 2 bases; nucleotides not matched to a gene: 8. The CDR3 runs to 17 residues. Combining the CDR3 with reference TRBV15 and TRBJ2-3 gives the whole variable domain DAMVIQNPRYQVTQFGKPVTLSCSQTLNHNVMYWYQQKSSQAPKLLFHYYDKDFNNEADTPDNFQSRRPNTSFCFLDIRSPGLGDTAMYLCATSREASGGYTDTQYFGPGTRLTVL.

This clone has a handful of counts. At the DNA level, this CDR3 is encoded by other sequences in the same sample as well. The rearrangement links TRBV28 to TRBJ2-7; 13 bases line up with TRBD2. The V gene end was trimmed by 5 bases and the J gene end by 4 bases; junction bases not matched to a gene: 2. CDR1 is MDHEN, CDR2 SYDVKM, per germline. The CDR3 length is 14 residues. The CDR3 DNA reads TGTGCCAGCAGTAGACTAGCGGGAGGATACGAGCAGTACTTC. Protein product: CASSRLAGGYEQYF. The whole variable domain, remainder taken from reference TRBV28 and TRBJ2-7, is DVKVTQSSRYLVKRTGEKVFLECVQDMDHENMFWYRQDPGLGLRLIYFSYDVKMKEKGDIPEGYSVSREKKERFSLILESASTNQTSMYLCASSRLAGGYEQYFGPGTRLTVT.

The genes are TRBV29-1 and TRBJ2-1; D remains unclear. CDR1 and CDR2 from the germline V gene are SQVTM and ANQGSEA. Trimming took off 5 bases at V and 5 bases at J, with 10 bases between the two ends. The CDR3 is 12 amino acids. CDR3 sequence reads: CSVLDSHNEQFF. In DNA form, the CDR3 reads TGCAGCGTTCTAGATTCCCACAATGAGCAGTTCTTC.

This clone was picked up a small number of times. Compared with germline, one end of the junction differs, possibly owing to a read error. The chain uses TRBV11-2 and TRBJ2-7, with 10 bases lining up with TRBD2. The CDR3 is 14 amino acids. Germline V lookup: CDR1 SGHAT, CDR2 FQNNGV. Written as DNA, the CDR3 is TGTGCCAGCAGCTTAGATCTTTCAGCGGGAGGGCCAAACTTC. Its translation is CASSLDLSAGGPNF. The whole variable domain, remainder taken from reference TRBV11-2 and TRBJ2-7, is EAGVAQSPRYKIIEKRQSVAFWCNPISGHATLYWYQQILGQGPKLLIQFQNNGVVDDSQLPKDRFSAERLKGVDSTLKIQPAKLEDSAVYLCASSLDLSAGGPNFGPGTRLTVT.

This clone showed up just a few times. The J gene is TRBJ2-1, the V gene TRBV7-2; D gene ambiguous. Germline V gene data show CDR1 as SGHTA and CDR2 as FQGNSA. The CDR3 covers 14 residues. V was shortened by 5 bases and J by 3 bases, with 11 bases between the two germline ends. The CDR3 DNA reads as TGTGCCAGCAGCACGAGAATTAACTACAATGAGCAGTTCTTC. Its protein is CASSTRINYNEQFF.

J is TRBJ1-5 and V is TRBV6-5, with D hard to call. The CDR3 runs 10 residues. Germline CDR1 is MNHEY and CDR2 is SVGAGI. Trimming took off 8 bases at V and 9 bases at J, with 8 bases between the two ends. CDR3 sequence (DNA): TGTGCCAGCGGCTTAGGGCCCCAGCATTTT. Translated: CASGLGPQHF.